This T cell receptor beta chain was found in a study of PD-1 blockade in classical Hodgkin lymphoma. Regarding the study as a whole: Newly diagnosed patients had diversity similar to the baseline diversity of complete responders.

Clones were sequenced by immunoSEQ multiplex PCR, and TCRdb holds only the in-frame ones, with some missing. There are over 10,000 clones in the sample; about 80% occur only once, and roughly 24% lies in the top ten. Regarding this clone: Its specificity is not known.

Each patient relapsed following autologous stem cell transplantation, and prior brentuximab vedotin exposure differed. The CDR3 extends over 14 amino acids. Trimming stripped 6 bases from V and 6 bases from J, with 15 bases between. Germline CDR1 is SGHRS and CDR2 is YFSETQ. The chain recombines TRBV5-1 with TRBJ2-2, with D possibly being TRBD1 or TRBD2 (5 bases each). Source: peripheral blood mononuclear cells (PBMCs), taken at baseline. The TCR originated in a human donor with classical Hodgkin lymphoma. CDR3 residues: CASTLQGVAGELFF. The CDR3 DNA sequence: TGCGCCAGCACCCTCCAGGGAGTAGCCGGGGAGCTGTTTTTT.